A single T cell receptor (beta chain) is shown here with its context. Sequencing was performed with immunoSEQ multiplex PCR; in TCRdb, only in-frame clones are kept and a portion is missing. Of some 67,000 clones listed, roughly 90% were seen once; the top ten hold around 19%. The data were taken from a study of control samples from healthy donors and cancer patients. CDR1 and CDR2 (germline): SGHRS, YFSETQ. This CDR3 comprises 12 residues. Trimming removed 4 bases from V and 12 bases from J, with 14 bases in between. Sample: PBMCs. The receptor was derived from a man aged 60 to 75 with lung cancer. The V call is TRBV5-1, the J call TRBJ2-1; D tentatively fits TRBD1 or TRBD2 (5 bases each). The CDR3 nucleotides are TGCGCCAGCAGCACTCCGGGACGGATGCAGTTCTTC. Amino acid sequence: CASSTPGRMQFF.